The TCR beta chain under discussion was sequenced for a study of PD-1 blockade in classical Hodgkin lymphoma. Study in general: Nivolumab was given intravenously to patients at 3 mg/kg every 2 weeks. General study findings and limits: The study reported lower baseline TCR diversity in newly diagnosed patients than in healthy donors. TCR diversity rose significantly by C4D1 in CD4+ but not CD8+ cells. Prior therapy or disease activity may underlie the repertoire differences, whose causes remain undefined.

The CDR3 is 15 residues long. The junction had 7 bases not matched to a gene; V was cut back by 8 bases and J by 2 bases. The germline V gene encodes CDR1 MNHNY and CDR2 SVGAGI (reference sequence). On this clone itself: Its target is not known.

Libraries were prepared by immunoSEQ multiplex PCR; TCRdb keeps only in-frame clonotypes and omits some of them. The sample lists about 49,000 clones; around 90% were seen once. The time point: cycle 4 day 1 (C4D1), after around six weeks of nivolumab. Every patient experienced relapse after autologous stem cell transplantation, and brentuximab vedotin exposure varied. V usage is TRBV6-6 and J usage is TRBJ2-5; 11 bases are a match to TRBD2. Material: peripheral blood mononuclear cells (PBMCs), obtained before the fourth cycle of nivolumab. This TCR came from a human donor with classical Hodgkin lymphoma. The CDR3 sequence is CASFSGRGPQETQYF. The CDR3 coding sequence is TGTGCCAGCTTTAGCGGGAGGGGGCCACAAGAGACCCAGTACTTC.